These 5 T cell receptor beta chains share one sample of origin, sequenced in a study of blood T cell dynamics during melanoma immunotherapy. The table came from immunoSEQ multiplex PCR; TCRdb's copy has only in-frame clones and leaves some out. The sample has about 13,000 clones, nearly 90% seen once. The time point was: pre-treatment baseline. The input for sequencing was blood, taken from a patient treated with checkpoint blockade. The receptors here all came from a human donor with melanoma.

V usage is TRBV7-2 and J usage is TRBJ2-6; D is unclear. Trimming took 5 bases from V and 0 from J, leaving 11 bases between them. The CDR3 consists of 16 residues. Germline-derived CDR1 and CDR2 are SGHTA and FQGNSA. The CDR3 protein is CASSPQALSGANVLTF. The CDR3 bases are TGTGCCAGCAGCCCCCAGGCACTCTCTGGGGCCAACGTCCTGACTTTC.

The chain links TRBV19 to TRBJ1-5; TRBD1 agrees at 8 bases. The trim removed 9 bases at V and 4 bases at J, leaving 8 bases unmatched. The length of the CDR3 is 14 residues. CDR1 and CDR2 (germline): LNHDA, SQIVND (reference sequence). This CDR3 is CASHDRGSNQPQHF. The CDR3 nucleotides are TGTGCCAGCCACGACAGGGGATCGAATCAGCCCCAGCATTTT.

This clone has a single count. CDR3 protein: CASTGGVLNTEAFF. The CDR3 nucleotides are TGCGCCAGCACCGGAGGGGTCTTGAACACTGAAGCTTTCTTT. V is TRBV5-1 and J is TRBJ1-1; TRBD1 might be the D (5 bases). The CDR3 extends over 14 amino acids. The V end was cut by 6 bases, the J end by 0 bases, with 12 bases between. Germline V CDR1 and CDR2: SGHRS, YFSETQ.

This clone appeared once. The chain recombines TRBV5-6 with TRBJ2-5, with TRBD1 identical over 7 bases. The CDR3 loop spans 14 amino acids. The germline gives CDR1 SGHDT, CDR2 YYEEEE. With V trimmed by 1 base and J by 5 bases, 5 bases remained unmatched. This CDR3 reads CASSLRGGAETQYF. In DNA form, the CDR3 reads TGTGCCAGCAGCTTGAGAGGGGGCGCGGAGACCCAGTACTTC. Variable domain in full (rest from reference TRBV5-6 and TRBJ2-5): DAGVTQSPTHLIKTRGQQVTLRCSPKSGHDTVSWYQQALGQGPQFIFQYYEEEERQRGNFPDRFSGHQFPNYSSELNVNALLLGDSALYLCASSLRGGAETQYFGPGTRLLVL.

The chain couples TRBV18 to TRBJ2-1; 7 positions agree with TRBD2. Germline CDR1 reads KGHSH; CDR2 reads LQKENI. J lost 5 bases, V lost 3 bases, and 1 base had no gene match. The CDR3 is 13 amino acids. The CDR3: CASSPGLNNEQFF. In nucleotides, the CDR3 is TGTGCCAGCTCACCGGGACTAAACAATGAGCAGTTCTTC. Drawing the rest from reference TRBV18 and TRBJ2-1, the complete variable domain is NAGVMQNPRHLVRRRGQEARLRCSPMKGHSHVYWYRQLPEEGLKFMVYLQKENIIDESGMPKERFSAEFPKEGPSILRIQQVVRGDSAAYFCASSPGLNNEQFFGPGTRLTVL.